This T cell receptor (beta chain) was profiled in a study of CD8 T cells in Susac syndrome. The study used treatment-naive patients who had stable or active relapsing-remitting disease as multiple sclerosis controls. Negative isolation yielded the CD8+ and CD4+ T cells, while FACS enriched the TEMRA cells. Trimming removed 4 bases at V and 1 base at J, with 13 bases between. The CDR3 is 15 amino acids. Germline values: CDR1 LGHDT, CDR2 YNNKEL (reference sequence). About 0.5 to 1 ug RNA was reverse transcribed with random hexamers. Amplification of TCR beta CDR3 spanned 54 Vbeta and 13 Jbeta via immunoSEQ multiplex PCR. TCRdb itself ran the immunoSEQ multiplex PCR reads through MiXCR, one entry per CDR3 protein. The sample contains about 71,000 distinct CDR3 sequences, 96% of which appear only once. Study findings and constraints: In its TCR sequencing and HLA analysis, the study acknowledged that the number of individuals was relatively small.

Regarding this clonotype: Its target is unknown.

V gene TRBV3-1 combines with J gene TRBJ1-1, with a possible D match to TRBD1 (5 bases). The source of this sequence is a human donor with multiple sclerosis. Material: CD4+ T cells from PBMCs. In DNA form, the CDR3 reads TGTGCCAGCAGCCCCTTAAGGACAACGAACACTGAAGCTTTCTTT. As protein: CASSPLRTTNTEAFF.